This T cell receptor (beta chain) was retrieved from a study of CD8 T cells in ankylosing spondylitis. Study results and caveats: In ankylosing spondylitis patients, matched synovial fluid reportedly showed significant enrichment of disease-linked clones. Disease-linked clones were found to be CD8+ and relatively rare in peripheral blood. Some motif variants were previously reported in reactive arthritis synovial fluid and blood.

Each CDR3 protein is one row after TCRdb ran MiXCR on the 5' RACE reads. Of around 250,000 distinct CDR3 sequences in the sample, roughly 10% are singletons; the top ten hold roughly 6.8%. On this clonotype: Its antigen is currently unknown.

This sequence originates from a male donor with ankylosing spondylitis or in good health (not recorded which). The specimen sequenced was blood, either unsorted or a sorted T cell fraction (not recorded which).

Here the CDR3 DNA reads TGTGCCAGCAGCTTAACGAGGGAGTACGGAGAGACCCAGTACTTC. Its protein product is CASSLTREYGETQYF. The rearrangement uses TRBV11-2 and TRBJ2-5, with D perhaps TRBD2 (5 bases). V dropped 2 bases and J dropped 4 bases, with 14 bases sitting between them. CDR3 length equals 15 residues. From germline, CDR1 is SGHAT and CDR2 FQNNGV.